This entry lists 29 T cell receptor beta chains sequenced from one sample in a study of blood T cell repertoires in COVID-19. Sequencing was performed with immunoSEQ multiplex PCR; in TCRdb, only in-frame clones are kept and a portion is missing. The table records about 95,000 clones, approximately 84% of them present only once. Sample: peripheral blood. These TCRs come from a human donor in a cohort sampled during active COVID-19.

The chain couples TRBV6-1 to TRBJ2-3, with a weak D call TRBD2 (7 bases). There are 17 residues in the CDR3. The germline gives CDR1 MNHNS, CDR2 SASEGT. Trimming left V 4 bases short and J 3 bases short, with 20 bases between. The CDR3: CASSVTVSGGRTDTQYF. DNA of the CDR3: TGTGCCAGCAGTGTGACTGTTTCGGGGGGCAGGACAGATACGCAGTATTTT.

The CDR3 spells CSVEGQVGKTQYF. The CDR3 region has the DNA TGCAGCGTTGAGGGGCAGGTTGGGAAGACCCAGTACTTC. This rearrangement joins TRBV29-1 to TRBJ2-5; D may be TRBD1 (5 bases). Germline CDR1 is SQVTM and CDR2 is ANQGSEA. Trimming removed 3 bases from V and 6 bases from J, with 14 bases in between. The CDR3 consists of 13 residues.

This rearrangement joins TRBV7-2 to TRBJ1-1; D is ambiguous. The germline CDR1 and CDR2 sequences are SGHTA and FQGNSA. The CDR3 spans 12 residues. V was shortened by 1 base and J by 6 bases, with 6 bases between the two germline ends. For the CDR3, the DNA is TGTGCCAGCAGCTTAGAATCCTCTGAAGCTTTCTTT. Amino acids: CASSLESSEAFF.

The V gene is TRBV5-1, the J gene TRBJ2-3, with D uncertain. The ends were cut back, 7 bases at V and 4 bases at J, with 13 bases in the middle. CDR3 length: 13 residues. Germline CDR1 SGHRS, CDR2 YFSETQ. The CDR3 reads CASQNGYPDTQYF. Here the CDR3 DNA reads TGCGCCAGCCAGAACGGGTATCCAGATACGCAGTATTTT.

The V and J genes are TRBV7-9 and TRBJ1-1; D not certain. Per germline, CDR1 SEHNR and CDR2 FQNEAQ (reference sequence). The CDR3 is 14 residues long. V lost 4 bases, J lost 3 bases, and 12 bases lay in between. The CDR3 nucleotides read TGTGCCAGCAGCTCCCGAGGGAGGGACACTGAAGCTTTCTTT. Translating gives CASSSRGRDTEAFF.

The rearrangement joins TRBV9 to TRBJ1-1, with 9 bases lining up with TRBD1. After removal of 3 bases from V and 5 bases from J, the junction contained 8 bases not matched to a gene. Germline V gives CDR1 SGDLS, CDR2 YYNGEE. CDR3 length equals 15 residues. CDR3 nucleotides: TGTGCCAGCAGCGGCCTACAGGGGGCACTTACTGAAGCTTTCTTT. Translating gives CASSGLQGALTEAFF.

The chain is built from TRBV25-1 and TRBJ2-5; TRBD1 agrees at 7 bases. CDR1 MGHDK and CDR2 SYGVNS come from the germline V gene. V shed 6 bases, J shed 4 bases, and the junction held 11 bases outside the gene matches. CDR3 length: 15 amino acids. The CDR3 nucleotides are TGTGCCAGCAGGTCGACAGGGACCCCAAGAGAGACCCAGTACTTC. Translated, it gives CASRSTGTPRETQYF.

As DNA, the CDR3 is TGCGCCAGCAGACCGACCCCGGGGGGGAACACTGAAGCTTTCTTT. Translating gives CASRPTPGGNTEAFF. This rearrangement joins TRBV5-1 to TRBJ1-1; D may be TRBD1 (5 bases). CDR1 and CDR2 (germline): SGHRS, YFSETQ. V was pared by 5 bases and J by 1 base, with 15 bases between. There are 15 residues in the CDR3. The entire variable domain, with the rest obtained from reference TRBV5-1 and TRBJ1-1, is as follows: KAGVTQTPRYLIKTRGQQVTLSCSPISGHRSVSWYQQTPGQGLQFLFEYFSETQRNKGNFPGRFSGRQFSNSRSEMNVSTLELGDSALYLCASRPTPGGNTEAFFGQGTRLTVV.

This clone occurred a few times. V is TRBV28 and J is TRBJ2-1; 9 bases match TRBD1. This CDR3 has 15 residues. With V trimmed by 4 bases and J by 4 bases, 5 bases remained unmatched. CDR1 MDHEN and CDR2 SYDVKM come from the germline V gene. CDR3 amino acids: CASSSQGAGYNEQFF. CDR3 DNA: TGTGCCAGCAGTTCACAGGGGGCCGGATACAATGAGCAGTTCTTC.

This clone showed up just once. V usage is TRBV19 and J usage is TRBJ2-7, with D possibly being TRBD2 (6 bases). This CDR3 is built from 13 residues. The germline V gene has CDR1 LNHDA and CDR2 SQIVND (reference sequence). Trimming shortened V by 9 bases and J by 4 bases, and 16 bases separated the two germline ends. Here the CDR3 DNA reads TGTGCCAGCGAGAGCCGGGGGTCGTACGAGCAGTACTTC. Residues: CASESRGSYEQYF. Together with reference TRBV19 and TRBJ2-7, the CDR3 gives the full variable domain: DGGITQSPKYLFRKEGQNVTLSCEQNLNHDAMYWYRQDPGQGLRLIYYSQIVNDFQKGDIAEGYSVSREKKESFPLTVTSAQKNPTAFYLCASESRGSYEQYFGPGTRLTVT.

V is TRBV19 and J is TRBJ1-2; 8 bases align to TRBD1. Germline V CDR1 and CDR2: LNHDA, SQIVND (reference sequence). The V segment lost 6 bases and the J segment 8 bases; nucleotides outside the gene matches: 8. The CDR3 is made up of 13 amino acids. As DNA, the CDR3 is TGTGCCAGTAGCACCCCAGGGGGCAACGGCTACACCTTC. Amino acids: CASSTPGGNGYTF.

The V and J genes are TRBV29-1 and TRBJ2-5; maybe TRBD1 (6 bases). Trimming took off 4 bases at V and 0 bases at J, with 15 bases between the two ends. Germline CDR1 and CDR2: SQVTM and ANQGSEA. The length of the CDR3 is 15 residues. The CDR3 sequence: CSVGGPKLYQETQYF. The CDR3, as DNA: TGCAGCGTTGGGGGGCCGAAGCTGTACCAAGAGACCCAGTACTTC. Full variable domain (rest looked up from reference TRBV29-1 and TRBJ2-5): SAVISQKPSRDICQRGTSLTIQCQVDSQVTMMFWYRQQPGQSLTLIATANQGSEATYESGFVIDKFPISRPNLTFSTLTVSNMSPEDSSIYLCSVGGPKLYQETQYFGPGTRLLVL.

The rearrangement uses TRBV9 and TRBJ2-5, with a possible D match to TRBD2 (5 bases). Trimming left V 3 bases short and J 5 bases short, with 17 bases between. The CDR3 covers 15 residues. Germline-derived CDR1 and CDR2 are SGDLS and YYNGEE. The CDR3 bases are TGTGCCAGCAGCGGGGTGGTCGGGGAGTGGGAGACCCAGTACTTC. Its translation is CASSGVVGEWETQYF.

The V call is TRBV19, the J call TRBJ1-3; D gene unclear. Germline V gives CDR1 LNHDA, CDR2 SQIVND (reference sequence). With 3 bases removed from V and 6 bases from J, the gap between germline ends came to 9 bases. There are 13 residues in the CDR3. The CDR3 coding sequence is TGTGCCAGTAGTATTGAGGCGAAAAACACCATATATTTT. Amino acids: CASSIEAKNTIYF.

The chain employs TRBV6-5 and TRBJ2-7, with TRBD2 as a possible D gene (5 bases). The CDR3 has 14 residues. Trimming shortened V by 2 bases and J by 2 bases, and 10 bases separated the two germline ends. Germline V lookup: CDR1 MNHEY, CDR2 SVGAGI. The CDR3, as DNA: TGTGCCAGCAGTTACCTTACCGGGACCTACGAGCAGTACTTC. This encodes CASSYLTGTYEQYF.

The chain links TRBV25-1 to TRBJ2-7; D gene ambiguous. CDR1 is MGHDK, CDR2 SYGVNS, per germline. Trimming took off 3 bases at V and 3 bases at J, with 3 bases between the two ends. This CDR3 spans 11 amino acids. The CDR3 sequence is CASSDLYEQYF. As DNA, the CDR3 is TGTGCCAGCAGTGACCTCTACGAGCAGTACTTC.

The chain recombines TRBV28 with TRBJ2-5; D perhaps matches TRBD1 (5 bases). This CDR3 has 14 residues. Germline loops: CDR1 MDHEN, CDR2 SYDVKM. The V gene lost 7 bases and the J gene lost 4 bases, with 16 bases spanning the gap. The CDR3 sequence: CASTPRGFGETQYF. The CDR3 region has the DNA TGTGCCAGCACTCCTAGGGGATTTGGAGAGACCCAGTACTTC.

The chain has TRBV12-3 or TRBV12-4 and TRBJ2-3; D not resolved. Trimming shortened V by 6 bases and J by 5 bases, and 9 bases separated the two germline ends. CDR3 size: 12 residues. The CDR3 DNA is TGTGCCAGCAGCCCTATTATAGATACGCAGTATTTT. This gives the protein CASSPIIDTQYF.

In its sample, this clone was seen a few times. The rearrangement uses TRBV5-4 and TRBJ2-1, with 9 bases lining up with TRBD1. Germline CDR1 is SGHNT and CDR2 is YYREEE (reference sequence). V was clipped by 5 bases and J by 0 bases; unmatched bases: 6. This CDR3 has 16 residues. Here the CDR3 reads CASRRGQGSSYNEQFF. DNA for the CDR3: TGTGCCAGCAGAAGGGGACAGGGCAGCTCCTACAATGAGCAGTTCTTC.

The chain uses TRBV18 and TRBJ2-7; TRBD1 agrees at 7 bases. CDR1 and CDR2 from the germline V gene are KGHSH and LQKENI. The CDR3 spans 13 residues. Losses at the gene ends were 2 bases for V and 3 bases for J; bases not matched to a gene: 1. The CDR3 region is CASSPGTDYEQYF. For the CDR3, the DNA is TGTGCCAGCTCACCAGGGACAGACTACGAGCAGTACTTC.

The chain links TRBV18 to TRBJ2-7; 12 bases line up with TRBD1. CDR3 length: 14 amino acids. Unmatched junction bases numbered 1, after V lost 3 bases and J lost 4 bases. Germline CDR1 is KGHSH and CDR2 is LQKENI. The CDR3 spells CASSPGQGAYEQYF. For the CDR3, the DNA is TGTGCCAGCTCACCGGGACAGGGGGCTTACGAGCAGTACTTC.

J is TRBJ1-1 and V is TRBV19, with 7 bases fitting TRBD1. The CDR3 loop spans 14 amino acids. The junction had 7 bases not matched to a gene; V was cut back by 7 bases and J by 2 bases. CDR1 and CDR2 (germline): LNHDA, SQIVND (reference sequence). The CDR3 reads CASTGRQGNTEAFF. The DNA for the CDR3 is TGTGCCAGTACGGGCAGACAGGGAAACACTGAAGCTTTCTTT.

The V call is TRBV3-1 (or the pseudogene TRBV3-2), the J call TRBJ1-1; D may be TRBD1 (5 bases). Trimming removed 1 base at V and 5 bases at J, with 11 bases between. Germline V CDR1 and CDR2: LGHDT, YNNKEL (reference sequence). The CDR3 runs 14 residues. As DNA, the CDR3 is TGTGCCAGCAGCCAAGTGAGGGGAGGTACTGAAGCTTTCTTT. This translates into CASSQVRGGTEAFF.

The CDR3 reads CASGTAMNTEAFF. The CDR3 DNA sequence: TGTGCCAGTGGGACAGCGATGAACACTGAAGCTTTCTTT. The V and J genes are TRBV19 and TRBJ1-1; 7 bases fit TRBD1. Germline V gene data show CDR1 as LNHDA and CDR2 as SQIVND (reference sequence). The CDR3 runs to 13 residues. With 8 bases clipped from V and 0 bases from J, the junction kept 3 bases outside the gene matches.

The DNA for the CDR3 is TGTGCCAGCAGTTACTCGAACCTCCCCGGGTCCACAGATACGCAGTATTTT. It yields the protein CASSYSNLPGSTDTQYF. The chain combines TRBV6-2 or TRBV6-3 with TRBJ2-3; D remains unclear. The CDR3 contains 17 residues. CDR1 is MNHEY and CDR2 is SVGEGT in the germline V gene. Trimming pared 0 bases from V and 2 bases from J, leaving 15 bases between.

The chain employs TRBV19 and TRBJ2-5; 10 bases match TRBD2. J gave up 2 bases and V 2 bases, and 5 bases lay outside the gene matches. This CDR3 has 16 amino acids. Per germline, CDR1 LNHDA and CDR2 SQIVND (reference sequence). CDR3 sequence (DNA): TGTGCCAGTAGTATATCTAGCGGGGGTGGGCAAGAGACCCAGTACTTC. Its protein product is CASSISSGGGQETQYF. The whole variable domain, remainder taken from reference TRBV19 and TRBJ2-5, is DGGITQSPKYLFRKEGQNVTLSCEQNLNHDAMYWYRQDPGQGLRLIYYSQIVNDFQKGDIAEGYSVSREKKESFPLTVTSAQKNPTAFYLCASSISSGGGQETQYFGPGTRLLVL.

The chain uses TRBV19 and TRBJ2-1, with no clear D. The V end lost 3 bases, the J end lost 5 bases, and 11 bases lay between the germline ends. Germline values: CDR1 LNHDA, CDR2 SQIVND (reference sequence). The length of the CDR3 is 14 residues. The CDR3 DNA sequence: TGTGCCAGTAGTATGTGGCCACGCCACAATGAGCAGTTCTTC. The encoded protein is CASSMWPRHNEQFF.

The genes are TRBV19 and TRBJ2-7; D not resolved. The germline V gene has CDR1 LNHDA and CDR2 SQIVND (reference sequence). CDR3 size: 20 residues. V lost 7 bases to trimming and J lost 3 bases, with 34 bases between them. CDR3 loop: CASILRIRKRSALSNYEQYF. The DNA of the CDR3 is TGTGCCAGTATTTTAAGGATCCGGAAGAGGTCGGCACTTTCGAACTACGAGCAGTACTTC.

The chain recombines TRBV5-1 with TRBJ1-1; the D is unclear. Germline CDR1 and CDR2: SGHRS and YFSETQ. CDR3 size: 14 residues. Trimming pared 0 bases from V and 1 base from J, leaving 7 bases between. The CDR3 nucleotides are TGCGCCAGCAGCTTGGCGTTGGCGAACACTGAAGCTTTCTTT. Its protein is CASSLALANTEAFF.